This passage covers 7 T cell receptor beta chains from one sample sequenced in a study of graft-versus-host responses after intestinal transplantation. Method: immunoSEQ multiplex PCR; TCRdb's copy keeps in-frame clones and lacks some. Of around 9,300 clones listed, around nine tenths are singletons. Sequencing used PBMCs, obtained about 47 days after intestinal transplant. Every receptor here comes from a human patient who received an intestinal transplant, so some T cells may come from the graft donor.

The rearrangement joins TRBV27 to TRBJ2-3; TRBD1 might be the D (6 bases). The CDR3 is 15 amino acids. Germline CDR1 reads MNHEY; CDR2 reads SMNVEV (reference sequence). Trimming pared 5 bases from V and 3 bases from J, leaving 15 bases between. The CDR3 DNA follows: TGTGCCAGCAGTCTCTACAGGGAAGGGACAGATACGCAGTATTTT. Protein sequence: CASSLYREGTDTQYF.

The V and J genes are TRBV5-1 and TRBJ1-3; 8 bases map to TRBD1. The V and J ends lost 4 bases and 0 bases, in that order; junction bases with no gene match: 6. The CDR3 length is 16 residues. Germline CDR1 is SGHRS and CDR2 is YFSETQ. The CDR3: CASSGRTGSSGNTIYF. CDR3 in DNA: TGCGCCAGCAGCGGGCGGACAGGGAGCTCTGGAAACACCATATATTTT.

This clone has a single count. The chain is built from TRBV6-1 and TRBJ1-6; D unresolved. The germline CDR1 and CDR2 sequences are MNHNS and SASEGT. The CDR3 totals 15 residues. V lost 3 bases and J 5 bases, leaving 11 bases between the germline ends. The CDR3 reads CASSEFGPDNSPLHF. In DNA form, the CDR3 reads TGTGCCAGCAGTGAGTTTGGGCCAGATAATTCACCCCTCCACTTT.

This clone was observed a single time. Here the CDR3 reads CASSVAGGDETQYF. In DNA form, the CDR3 reads TGTGCCAGCAGCGTAGCGGGAGGGGACGAGACCCAGTACTTC. The V and J genes are TRBV5-4 and TRBJ2-5; 11 positions match TRBD2. The CDR3 is made up of 14 amino acids. The germline gives CDR1 SGHNT, CDR2 YYREEE (reference sequence). The V segment lost 4 bases and the J segment 5 bases; nucleotides outside the gene matches: 4.

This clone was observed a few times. The CDR3 protein is CASSDPEAYEQYF. The CDR3 nucleotides are TGCGCCAGCAGTGACCCCGAGGCCTACGAGCAGTACTTC. The V gene is TRBV10-2, the J gene TRBJ2-7; D ambiguous. The V end lost 3 bases, the J end lost 2 bases, and 8 bases lay between the germline ends. The CDR3 contains 13 residues. CDR1 is WSHSY and CDR2 is SAAADI in the germline V gene.

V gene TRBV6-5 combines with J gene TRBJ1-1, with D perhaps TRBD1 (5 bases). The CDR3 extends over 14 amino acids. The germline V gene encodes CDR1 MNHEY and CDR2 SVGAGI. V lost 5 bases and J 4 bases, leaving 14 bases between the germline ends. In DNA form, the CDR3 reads TGTGCCAGCAGTCTCCAGGGAGGAATCACTGAAGCTTTCTTT. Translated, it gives CASSLQGGITEAFF.

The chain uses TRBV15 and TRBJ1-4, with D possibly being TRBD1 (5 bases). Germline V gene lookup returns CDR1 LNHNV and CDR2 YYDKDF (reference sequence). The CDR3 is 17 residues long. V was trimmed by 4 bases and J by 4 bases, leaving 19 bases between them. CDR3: CATSTAGGGLHNEKLFF. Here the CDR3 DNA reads TGTGCCACCAGCACCGCGGGGGGGGGACTTCATAATGAAAAACTGTTTTTT.